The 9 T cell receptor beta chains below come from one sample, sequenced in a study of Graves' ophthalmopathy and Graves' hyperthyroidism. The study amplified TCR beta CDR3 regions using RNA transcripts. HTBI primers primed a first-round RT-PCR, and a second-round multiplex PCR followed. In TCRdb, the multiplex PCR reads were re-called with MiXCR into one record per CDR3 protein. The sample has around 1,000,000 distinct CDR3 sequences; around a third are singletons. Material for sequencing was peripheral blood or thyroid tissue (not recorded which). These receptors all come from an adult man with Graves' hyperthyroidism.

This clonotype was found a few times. CDR3: CSVPLGGSSGANVLTF. CDR3 DNA: TGCAGCGTGCCCCTAGGTGGGAGCTCTGGGGCCAACGTCCTGACTTTC. This rearrangement joins TRBV29-1 to TRBJ2-6; weak D call: TRBD2 (5 bases). V shed 6 bases and J shed 0 bases, with 15 bases lying between them. This CDR3 has 16 residues. Germline-derived CDR1 and CDR2 are SQVTM and ANQGSEA.

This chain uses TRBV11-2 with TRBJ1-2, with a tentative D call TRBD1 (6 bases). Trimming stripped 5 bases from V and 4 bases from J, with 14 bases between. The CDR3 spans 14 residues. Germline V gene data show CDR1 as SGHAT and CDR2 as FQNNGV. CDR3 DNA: TGTGCCAGCAGCGTTGAAGAGGGGGGCTATGGCTACACCTTC. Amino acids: CASSVEEGGYGYTF. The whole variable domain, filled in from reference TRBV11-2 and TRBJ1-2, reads EAGVAQSPRYKIIEKRQSVAFWCNPISGHATLYWYQQILGQGPKLLIQFQNNGVVDDSQLPKDRFSAERLKGVDSTLKIQPAKLEDSAVYLCASSVEEGGYGYTFGSGTRLTVV.

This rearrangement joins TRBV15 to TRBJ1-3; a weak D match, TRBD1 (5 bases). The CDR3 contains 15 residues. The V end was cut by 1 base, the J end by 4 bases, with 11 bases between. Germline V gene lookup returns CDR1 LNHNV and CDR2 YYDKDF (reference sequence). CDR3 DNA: TGTGCCACCAGCAGAGTTTCGGGGCAAGGAAACACCATATATTTT. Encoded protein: CATSRVSGQGNTIYF.

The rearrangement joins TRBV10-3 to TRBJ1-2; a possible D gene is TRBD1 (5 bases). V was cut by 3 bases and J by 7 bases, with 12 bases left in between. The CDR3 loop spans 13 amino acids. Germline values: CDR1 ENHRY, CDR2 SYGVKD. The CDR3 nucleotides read TGTGCCATCAGTGATGAAGACAGCTCTGGCTACACCTTC. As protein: CAISDEDSSGYTF.

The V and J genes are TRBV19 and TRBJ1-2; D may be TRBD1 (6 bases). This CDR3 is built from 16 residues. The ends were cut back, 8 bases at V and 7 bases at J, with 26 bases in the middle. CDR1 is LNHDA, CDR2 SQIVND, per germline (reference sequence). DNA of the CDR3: TGTGCCAGTGCTAGAGATTCTACAGGGCCGGTGGGTGGCTACACCTTC. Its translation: CASARDSTGPVGGYTF.

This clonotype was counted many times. The CDR3 DNA follows: TGTGCCAGCGAGGGACAGATACTCAACGAGCAGTACTTC. Protein sequence: CASEGQILNEQYF. The rearrangement links TRBV25-1 to TRBJ2-7; 7 positions match TRBD1. Unmatched junction bases numbered 9, after V lost 8 bases and J lost 5 bases. The CDR3 covers 13 residues. The germline V gene encodes CDR1 MGHDK and CDR2 SYGVNS.

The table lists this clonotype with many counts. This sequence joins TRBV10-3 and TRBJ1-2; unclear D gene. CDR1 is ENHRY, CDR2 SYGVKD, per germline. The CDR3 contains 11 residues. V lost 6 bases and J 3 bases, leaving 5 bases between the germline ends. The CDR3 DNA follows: TGTGCCATCAGCCCGGACTATGGCTACACCTTC. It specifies CAISPDYGYTF.

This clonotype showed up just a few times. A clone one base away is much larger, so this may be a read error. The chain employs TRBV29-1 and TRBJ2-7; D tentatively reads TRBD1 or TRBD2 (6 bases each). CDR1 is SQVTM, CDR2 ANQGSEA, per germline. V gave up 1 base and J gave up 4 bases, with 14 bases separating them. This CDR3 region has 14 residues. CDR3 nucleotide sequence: TGCAGCGTTGAAGGGGACGGGGGCAATTACGAGCAGTACTTC. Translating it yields CSVEGDGGNYEQYF.

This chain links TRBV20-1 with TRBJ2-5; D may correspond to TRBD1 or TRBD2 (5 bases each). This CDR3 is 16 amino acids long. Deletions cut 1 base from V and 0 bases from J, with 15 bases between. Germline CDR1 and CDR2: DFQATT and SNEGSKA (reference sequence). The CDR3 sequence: CSARGRGDPYQETQYF. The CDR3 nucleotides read TGCAGTGCTAGAGGGAGAGGGGATCCTTACCAAGAGACCCAGTACTTC.